Each of the 21 T cell receptor beta chains below was sequenced from the same sample in a study of blood T cell repertoires in COVID-19. Produced via immunoSEQ multiplex PCR; TCRdb's table is partial and in-frame only. There are roughly 100,000 clones in the sample; roughly 79% occur only once, and roughly a tenth lies in the top ten. What was sequenced was peripheral blood. The receptors stem from a woman older than 75 with acute or convalescent COVID-19.

The rearrangement links TRBV25-1 to TRBJ2-7; 11 nucleotides match TRBD2. The J segment lost 2 bases and the V segment lost 10 bases, leaving 7 bases of the junction unmatched. This CDR3 is 14 amino acids long. Germline CDR1 reads MGHDK; CDR2 reads SYGVNS. The CDR3 nucleotides are TGTGCCAACGTAGCGGGAGGGCCGCCCTACGAGCAGTACTTC. It is translated as CANVAGGPPYEQYF.

V and J are TRBV18 and TRBJ1-1; the match to TRBD1 covers 7 bases. The CDR3 totals 14 residues. V was pared by 5 bases and J by 1 base, with 4 bases of the junction left unmatched. Germline CDR1 and CDR2: KGHSH and LQKENI. For the CDR3, the DNA is TGTGCCAGCTCAAGGACAGGAGAGAACACTGAAGCTTTCTTT. Its protein is CASSRTGENTEAFF.

The V call is TRBV19, the J call TRBJ2-7, with TRBD1 as a possible D gene (6 bases). The V gene's germline CDR1 is LNHDA and CDR2 SQIVND (reference sequence). CDR3 length: 14 residues. The ends were cut back, 3 bases at V and 4 bases at J, with 13 bases in the middle. The CDR3 loop reads CASSIRTAGYEQYF. The CDR3 DNA is TGTGCCAGTAGTATCCGGACAGCTGGGTACGAGCAGTACTTC.

V usage is TRBV3-1 (or the pseudogene TRBV3-2) and J usage is TRBJ1-1; D ambiguous. CDR1 LGHDT and CDR2 YNNKEL come from the germline V gene (reference sequence). With 0 bases removed from V and 11 bases from J, the gap between germline ends came to 13 bases. This CDR3 has 13 residues. CDR3 bases: TGTGCCAGCAGCCAAGACCCAAGCTCGGGGGCTTTCTTT. It yields the protein CASSQDPSSGAFF.

This chain's CDR3 is CASSWEPGGTDTQYF. The DNA for the CDR3 is TGCGCCAGCAGCTGGGAGCCGGGGGGCACAGATACGCAGTATTTT. The chain has TRBV5-1 and TRBJ2-3, with D maybe TRBD2 (6 bases). The germline CDR1 and CDR2 sequences are SGHRS and YFSETQ. V was trimmed by 3 bases and J by 1 base, leaving 12 bases between them. This CDR3 spans 15 amino acids.

The chain combines TRBV6-5 with TRBJ2-7; 9 nucleotides align to TRBD1. The CDR3 is 15 residues long. Germline CDR1 and CDR2: MNHEY and SVGAGI. The trim removed 6 bases at V and 4 bases at J, leaving 10 bases unmatched. The chain's CDR3 is CASSKGQGSRYEQYF. The DNA of the CDR3 is TGTGCCAGCAGCAAGGGACAGGGCAGTAGATACGAGCAGTACTTC.

This chain connects TRBV6-2 or TRBV6-3 to TRBJ2-7, with a weak D call TRBD2 (5 bases). Germline lookup yields CDR1 MNHEY and CDR2 SVGEGT. The CDR3 has 15 residues. Trimming took off 4 bases at V and 6 bases at J, with 19 bases between the two ends. The CDR3 DNA reads TGTGCCAGCAGTTCGGGATTGGTTGGGGTGACCGAGCAGTACTTC. Protein: CASSSGLVGVTEQYF.

The rearrangement joins TRBV27 to TRBJ2-7, with TRBD2 matching over 9 bases. The CDR3 sequence is 14 residues long. Germline-derived CDR1 and CDR2 are MNHEY and SMNVEV (reference sequence). Trimming took 2 bases from V and 6 from J; bases not matched to a gene: 5. DNA of the CDR3: TGTGCCAGCAGTTTAGCGGCGGGGGGGGGCGAGCAGTACTTC. Residues: CASSLAAGGGEQYF.

The chain recombines TRBV2 with TRBJ1-2, with 10 bases identical to TRBD1. With 7 bases clipped from V and 4 bases from J, the junction kept 9 bases outside the gene matches. This CDR3 contains 15 residues. The V gene's germline CDR1 is SNHLY and CDR2 FYNNEI. Here the CDR3 reads CASKGTGEGFYGYTF. As DNA, the CDR3 is TGTGCCAGCAAGGGGACAGGGGAGGGGTTCTATGGCTACACCTTC.

In DNA form, the CDR3 reads TGTGCCAGTAGTATAGCAGGGGTTGGGACTAACTATGGCTACACCTTC. It specifies CASSIAGVGTNYGYTF. The chain combines TRBV19 with TRBJ1-2; possibly TRBD1 for D (6 bases). Between the trimmed V and J ends, which lost 1 base and 0 bases, there was a span of 12 bases. Germline V gives CDR1 LNHDA, CDR2 SQIVND (reference sequence). This CDR3 has 16 residues.

The chain recombines TRBV7-8 with TRBJ1-2, with D unresolved. The CDR3 loop spans 16 amino acids. V was clipped by 5 bases and J by 4 bases, with 20 bases between them. The V gene's germline CDR1 is SGHVS and CDR2 FQNEAQ. The CDR3 DNA sequence: TGTGCCAGCAGCCCCTATAGGTCGGGGAAAGTCTATGGCTACACCTTC. Its protein product is CASSPYRSGKVYGYTF.

The J gene is TRBJ1-1, the V gene TRBV29-1, with D possibly TRBD1 on 5 matching bases. V lost 5 bases to trimming and J lost 0 bases, with 10 bases between them. CDR1 is SQVTM, CDR2 ANQGSEA, per germline. This CDR3 has 13 amino acids. CDR3 region: CSVLGRVNTEAFF. DNA for the CDR3: TGCAGCGTTCTTGGCAGGGTGAACACTGAAGCTTTCTTT.

The gene calls are TRBV28 and TRBJ1-2; no definite D call. This CDR3 is 14 amino acids long. Between the trimmed V and J ends, which lost 5 bases and 8 bases, there was a span of 18 bases. The V gene's germline CDR1 is MDHEN and CDR2 SYDVKM. This CDR3 reads CASSPPGAAPGYTF. The CDR3 DNA sequence: TGTGCCAGCAGTCCCCCCGGAGCGGCCCCCGGCTACACCTTC.

The chain has TRBV7-2 and TRBJ2-3; 14 bases agree with TRBD2. V dropped 5 bases and J dropped 0; count of bases not matched to a gene: 4. The CDR3 length is 17 residues. In germline, CDR1 is SGHTA, CDR2 FQGNSA. DNA for the CDR3: TGTGCCAGCAGCCCCTGGACTAGCGGGAGGAGCACAGATACGCAGTATTTT. Its translation: CASSPWTSGRSTDTQYF.

The rearrangement links TRBV29-1 to TRBJ2-7, with 12 bases lining up with TRBD2. The CDR3 spans 16 residues. Trimming removed 4 bases from V and 1 base from J; junction bases left unmatched: 8. The germline V gene has CDR1 SQVTM and CDR2 ANQGSEA. Here the CDR3 DNA reads TGCAGCGTTGGAAGATCTAGCGGGAGGGGTTCCTACGAGCAGTACTTC. This gives the protein CSVGRSSGRGSYEQYF.

The chain joins TRBV7-8 to TRBJ1-1; D possibly corresponds to TRBD1 (6 bases). Looked up from germline, CDR1 is SGHVS and CDR2 is FQNEAQ. The CDR3 loop spans 16 amino acids. Trimming removed 1 base from V and 5 bases from J, with 17 bases in between. Here the CDR3 DNA reads TGTGCCAGCAGCTTAGGGGAGGGACAAAGGGTAACTGAAGCTTTCTTT. As protein: CASSLGEGQRVTEAFF.

The chain has TRBV11-2 and TRBJ2-7; D ambiguous. The germline V gene encodes CDR1 SGHAT and CDR2 FQNNGV. V gave up 5 bases and J gave up 0 bases, with 11 bases separating them. CDR3 length equals 14 residues. The CDR3 DNA reads as TGTGCCAGCAGCCTCGACATAACCTCCTACGAGCAGTACTTC. Amino acids: CASSLDITSYEQYF.

This chain uses TRBV5-4 with TRBJ2-7; TRBD2 might be the D (6 bases). The CDR3 length is 14 residues. Germline CDR1 is SGHNT and CDR2 is YYREEE (reference sequence). V lost 0 bases and J 2 bases, leaving 9 bases between the germline ends. The CDR3 spells CASSLAGVAYEQYF. DNA for the CDR3: TGTGCCAGCAGCTTGGCGGGGGTCGCCTACGAGCAGTACTTC.

The CDR3 bases are TGCGCCAGCAGCCAAGGGGGACAGGTGAGGGGGACCCAGTACTTC. Translating it yields CASSQGGQVRGTQYF. The rearrangement links TRBV4-1 to TRBJ2-5, with TRBD1 matching over 8 bases. This CDR3 is built from 15 residues. Germline V gene data show CDR1 as MGHRA and CDR2 as YSYEKL. The V gene end was trimmed by 1 base and the J gene end by 7 bases; junction bases not matched to a gene: 8.

Written as DNA, the CDR3 is TGTGCCAGTAGGGCCGGGACAGGGGGCTACGATGGCTACACCTTC. Translated: CASRAGTGGYDGYTF. This chain joins TRBV19 and TRBJ1-2; 12 bases are a match to TRBD1. Looked up from germline, CDR1 is LNHDA and CDR2 is SQIVND (reference sequence). CDR3 length: 15 amino acids. V trimming: 6 bases; J trimming: 6 bases; junction bases outside the gene matches: 8.

V and J are TRBV4-1 and TRBJ1-5; D not resolved. Germline lookup yields CDR1 MGHRA and CDR2 YSYEKL. This CDR3 contains 15 residues. V lost 1 base and J 9 bases, leaving 16 bases between the germline ends. CDR3 sequence (DNA): TGCGCCAGCAGCCAAGCGGCCTCAGGTAATGTGCCCCAGCATTTT. Amino acids: CASSQAASGNVPQHF.